These 30 T cell receptor beta chains originate from one sample sequenced in a study of T cell responses to AZD1222 COVID-19 vaccine. Some clones are missing from TCRdb's copy, which holds only in-frame ones; the method was immunoSEQ multiplex PCR. The repertoire holds about 180,000 clones, with nearly 95% as singletons. Here the sequenced sample was peripheral blood, taken 28 days after the second AZD1222 dose. The source of these receptors is an adult who received the AZD1222 COVID-19 vaccine.

This chain joins TRBV24-1 and TRBJ2-1; 7 nucleotides line up with TRBD1. V shed 0 bases, J shed 9 bases, and the junction held 1 base outside the gene matches. Germline V gives CDR1 KGHDR, CDR2 SFDVKD. The CDR3 covers 13 residues. The CDR3 spells CATSDLRTGEQFF. The CDR3 DNA follows: TGTGCCACCAGTGATTTGCGGACAGGTGAGCAGTTCTTC.

This sequence joins TRBV5-1 and TRBJ2-3, with 11 bases that match TRBD1. The V segment lost 4 bases and the J segment 5 bases; nucleotides outside the gene matches: 6. The CDR3 is made up of 15 amino acids. Per germline, CDR1 SGHRS and CDR2 YFSETQ. For the CDR3, the DNA is TGCGCCAGCAGCCAGCCGGGACAGGGGGGAGATACGCAGTATTTT. This encodes CASSQPGQGGDTQYF.

The V call is TRBV4-3, the J call TRBJ2-6; possible D gene TRBD1, 6 bases. V gave up 4 bases and J gave up 2 bases, with 9 bases separating them. The CDR3 is made up of 15 amino acids. The germline V gene has CDR1 LGHNA and CDR2 YSLEER. Here the CDR3 reads CASSPQGTGANVLTF. CDR3 sequence (DNA): TGCGCCAGCAGCCCACAGGGTACTGGGGCCAACGTCCTGACTTTC.

This chain uses TRBV3-1 (or the pseudogene TRBV3-2) with TRBJ2-7, with D uncertain. Germline V gives CDR1 LGHDT, CDR2 YNNKEL (reference sequence). V lost 4 bases and J lost 2, with 15 bases in between. The CDR3 length is 15 residues. CDR3 region: CASSLPRPATYEQYF. The DNA for the CDR3 is TGTGCCAGCAGCCTACCTCGCCCAGCAACCTACGAGCAGTACTTC.

J is TRBJ1-1 and V is TRBV4-2; D is possibly TRBD1 (5 bases). The CDR3 is made up of 14 amino acids. The V gene lost 4 bases and the J gene lost 3 bases, with 12 bases spanning the gap. Germline V gene sequence: CDR1 LGHNA, CDR2 YNFKEQ. This CDR3 reads CASSPGTAHTEAFF. The CDR3 DNA reads TGTGCCAGCAGCCCCGGGACGGCCCACACTGAAGCTTTCTTT.

The rearrangement joins TRBV5-1 to TRBJ1-1, with D unresolved. The CDR3 is 14 residues long. V was trimmed by 1 base and J by 1 base, leaving 8 bases between them. Per the germline V gene, CDR1 is SGHRS and CDR2 is YFSETQ. CDR3 coding DNA: TGCGCCAGCAGCTTGTTTGACTGGAACACTGAAGCTTTCTTT. Translation: CASSLFDWNTEAFF.

The genes are TRBV28 and TRBJ1-2; perhaps TRBD1 as D (6 bases). Between the trimmed V and J ends, which lost 2 bases and 2 bases, there was a span of 12 bases. CDR1 and CDR2 from the germline V gene are MDHEN and SYDVKM. The CDR3 runs 15 residues. CDR3 in DNA: TGTGCCAGCAGTTTAGGGGGCCATCCAAACTATGGCTACACCTTC. Protein product: CASSLGGHPNYGYTF.

The DNA for the CDR3 is TGTGCCAGCAGTTTATTGTACGGCTACAATGAGCAGTTCTTC. Translation: CASSLLYGYNEQFF. J is TRBJ2-1 and V is TRBV27; D is unresolved. V lost 1 base and J 3 bases, leaving 7 bases between the germline ends. The V gene's germline CDR1 is MNHEY and CDR2 SMNVEV (reference sequence). This CDR3 comprises 14 residues.

The CDR3 spells CASTPDPLRGDEQYF. Here the CDR3 DNA reads TGTGCCAGCACCCCAGACCCCCTCAGGGGTGACGAGCAGTACTTC. The chain combines TRBV9 with TRBJ2-7; perhaps TRBD1 as D (6 bases). CDR3 length: 15 residues. Trimming took off 6 bases at V and 5 bases at J, with 21 bases between the two ends. CDR1 and CDR2 from the germline V gene are SGDLS and YYNGEE. The whole variable domain, filled in from reference TRBV9 and TRBJ2-7, reads DSGVTQTPKHLITATGQRVTLRCSPRSGDLSVYWYQQSLDQGLQFLIQYYNGEERAKGNILERFSAQQFPDLHSELNLSSLELGDSALYFCASTPDPLRGDEQYFGPGTRLTVT.

The chain combines TRBV18 with TRBJ1-5; D may be TRBD1 (5 bases). Looked up from germline, CDR1 is KGHSH and CDR2 is LQKENI. This CDR3 comprises 15 residues. V was pared by 2 bases and J by 3 bases, with 11 bases between. As DNA, the CDR3 is TGTGCCAGCTCACCAGGGGGTAGTTCCAATCAGCCCCAGCATTTT. It codes for CASSPGGSSNQPQHF.

As DNA, the CDR3 is TGTGCCAGCAGTGAATTCGGGGACAGTTATGGCTACACCTTC. This sequence encodes CASSEFGDSYGYTF. This chain uses TRBV6-1 with TRBJ1-2; 7 nucleotides agree with TRBD1. The ends lost 2 bases at V and 5 bases at J; junction bases unmatched: 5. Looked up from germline, CDR1 is MNHNS and CDR2 is SASEGT. The CDR3 consists of 14 residues.

This clone was seen more than once but under ten times. CDR3 protein: CSATPGGYTF. DNA of the CDR3: TGCAGTGCAACACCGGGGGGCTACACCTTC. The J gene is TRBJ1-2, the V gene TRBV20-1, with D unclear. With 6 bases removed from V and 8 bases from J, the gap between germline ends came to 10 bases. The CDR3 extends over 10 amino acids. Germline V gene lookup returns CDR1 DFQATT and CDR2 SNEGSKA (reference sequence).

This chain connects TRBV3-1 (or the pseudogene TRBV3-2) to TRBJ2-2, with TRBD1 matching over 9 bases. V shed 0 bases and J 5 bases; nucleotides not matched to a gene: 4. This CDR3 comprises 16 residues. Germline V lookup: CDR1 LGHDT, CDR2 YNNKEL (reference sequence). Here the CDR3 reads CASSQDGGTGTGELFF. As DNA, the CDR3 is TGTGCCAGCAGCCAAGATGGTGGGACAGGGACCGGGGAGCTGTTTTTT.

V is TRBV5-4 and J is TRBJ1-2; 7 bases line up with TRBD1. V trimming: 4 bases; J trimming: 5 bases; junction bases outside the gene matches: 5. This CDR3 contains 13 residues. Looked up from germline, CDR1 is SGHNT and CDR2 is YYREEE (reference sequence). In DNA form, the CDR3 reads TGTGCCAGCAGCGAGGACAGGAGGTATGGCTACACCTTC. Translating it yields CASSEDRRYGYTF. Full variable domain (missing parts from reference TRBV5-4 and TRBJ1-2): ETGVTQSPTHLIKTRGQQVTLRCSSQSGHNTVSWYQQALGQGPQFIFQYYREEENGRGNFPPRFSGLQFPNYSSELNVNALELDDSALYLCASSEDRRYGYTFGSGTRLTVV.

The V gene is TRBV6-5, the J gene TRBJ1-6; TRBD1 might be the D (6 bases). Trimming left V 0 bases short and J 9 bases short, with 9 bases between. The CDR3 consists of 14 residues. From germline, CDR1 is MNHEY and CDR2 SVGAGI. Here the CDR3 reads CASSYSTGSSPLHF. The CDR3 DNA sequence: TGTGCCAGCAGTTACTCGACAGGCTCTTCACCCCTCCACTTT.

The chain combines TRBV28 with TRBJ2-3; D not certain. V was trimmed by 6 bases and J by 4 bases, leaving 8 bases between them. Germline lookup yields CDR1 MDHEN and CDR2 SYDVKM. This CDR3 region has 12 residues. CDR3 in amino acids: CASRASPDTQYF. The DNA for the CDR3 is TGTGCCAGCAGGGCGAGCCCAGATACGCAGTATTTT.

The chain links TRBV5-1 to TRBJ1-5; unclear D gene. In germline, CDR1 is SGHRS, CDR2 YFSETQ. V shed 4 bases and J shed 0 bases, with 11 bases lying between them. The CDR3 is 15 amino acids. The CDR3 is CASSLGIYSNQPQHF. The CDR3 DNA sequence: TGCGCCAGCAGCCTCGGGATTTATAGCAATCAGCCCCAGCATTTT.

The chain is built from TRBV18 and TRBJ1-3; D not certain. The CDR3 length is 14 residues. From germline, CDR1 is KGHSH and CDR2 LQKENI. V dropped 2 bases and J dropped 0 bases, with 5 bases sitting between them. The CDR3 bases are TGTGCCAGCTCACCATCGGTCTCTGGAAACACCATATATTTT. Its translation is CASSPSVSGNTIYF.

This clone was observed once. The chain is built from TRBV6-5 and TRBJ1-5; D remains ambiguous. Germline-derived CDR1 and CDR2 are MNHEY and SVGAGI. The CDR3 has 14 residues. Trimming stripped 5 bases from V and 0 bases from J, with 8 bases between. The CDR3 DNA reads TGTGCCAGCAGTCTCAGTTATAGCAATCAGCCCCAGCATTTT. Translation: CASSLSYSNQPQHF.

The CDR3 coding sequence is TGTGCCAGCAGCCAAGAGTGGAGCTATGGCTACACCTTC. It yields the protein CASSQEWSYGYTF. The rearrangement joins TRBV11-2 to TRBJ1-2; D ambiguous. CDR3 length: 13 residues. CDR1 and CDR2 from the germline V gene are SGHAT and FQNNGV. Trimming took off 5 bases at V and 4 bases at J, with 11 bases between the two ends.

The chain couples TRBV4-2 to TRBJ2-7; TRBD2 matches 7 bases. Looked up from germline, CDR1 is LGHNA and CDR2 is YNFKEQ. The CDR3 extends over 15 amino acids. The V and J ends lost 1 base and 0 bases, in that order; junction bases with no gene match: 3. The CDR3 reads CASSQGGSTSYEQYF. The CDR3, as DNA: TGTGCCAGCAGCCAAGGCGGGAGCACCTCCTACGAGCAGTACTTC.

The chain combines TRBV19 with TRBJ1-5, with D tentatively TRBD1 (5 bases). The CDR3 spans 14 residues. V lost 3 bases and J lost 3, with 9 bases in between. The germline V gene has CDR1 LNHDA and CDR2 SQIVND (reference sequence). CDR3 in DNA: TGTGCCAGTAGTATCCCCAGGGTCAATCAGCCCCAGCATTTT. Amino acids: CASSIPRVNQPQHF.

This chain links TRBV27 with TRBJ1-1; no definite D call. This CDR3 is built from 15 residues. The ends were cut back, 1 base at V and 1 base at J, with 10 bases in the middle. Germline V gives CDR1 MNHEY, CDR2 SMNVEV (reference sequence). As DNA, the CDR3 is TGTGCCAGCAGTTTATATCGCCTGGGGAACACTGAAGCTTTCTTT. Protein sequence: CASSLYRLGNTEAFF.

The chain has TRBV25-1 and TRBJ1-5; the D gene is possibly TRBD1 (5 bases). V was trimmed by 1 base and J by 4 bases, leaving 14 bases between them. This CDR3 region has 16 residues. Germline V lookup: CDR1 MGHDK, CDR2 SYGVNS. CDR3 nucleotides: TGTGCCAGCAGTGAATTAGGGACGGAATCAAATCAGCCCCAGCATTTT. It encodes CASSELGTESNQPQHF.

This sequence joins TRBV12-5 and TRBJ2-7; 7 bases align to TRBD1. V lost 4 bases, J lost 2 bases, and 17 bases stayed unmatched. The germline V gene has CDR1 LGHNT and CDR2 FRNRAP. The CDR3 has 18 residues. CDR3 bases: TGTGCTAGTGGTTGGAACCCACAGAGGGGGACAGAAACCTACGAGCAGTACTTC. Its translation: CASGWNPQRGTETYEQYF.

The V and J genes are TRBV4-3 and TRBJ2-1; 12 bases are shared with TRBD2. J was trimmed by 4 bases and V by 1 base; bases with no gene match: 8. CDR3 length: 18 residues. Germline assignment: CDR1 LGHNA and CDR2 YSLEER. CDR3 residues: CASSQARASGGEYNEQFF. CDR3 DNA sequence: TGCGCCAGCAGCCAAGCAAGGGCTAGCGGGGGGGAATACAATGAGCAGTTCTTC.

This clone showed up just a few times. V and J are TRBV11-3 and TRBJ1-2; 8 bases align to TRBD1. CDR1 is SGHNT and CDR2 is YENEEA in the germline V gene. Trimming removed 5 bases from V and 7 bases from J; junction bases left unmatched: 6. The CDR3 length is 13 residues. CDR3 region: CASSQGTGGGYTF. The CDR3, as DNA: TGTGCCAGCAGCCAAGGGACAGGAGGTGGCTACACCTTC.

The table lists this clone with a count of one. The chain joins TRBV27 to TRBJ1-1; 9 nucleotides align to TRBD1. Germline V CDR1 and CDR2: MNHEY, SMNVEV (reference sequence). The trim removed 7 bases at V and 2 bases at J, leaving 8 bases unmatched. There are 15 residues in the CDR3. CDR3: CASKTRQGGNTEAFF. As DNA, the CDR3 is TGTGCCAGCAAGACTAGACAGGGGGGAAACACTGAAGCTTTCTTT.

The chain has TRBV3-1 (or the pseudogene TRBV3-2) and TRBJ2-3; 7 bases fit TRBD2. Trimming cost V 8 bases and J 6 bases; bases outside gene matches: 11. CDR3 length: 14 amino acids. The germline V gene encodes CDR1 LGHDT and CDR2 YNNKEL (reference sequence). CDR3 amino acids: CASGRTSQLDTQYF. In nucleotides, the CDR3 is TGTGCCAGCGGCCGGACTAGTCAGTTGGATACGCAGTATTTT.

The chain employs TRBV19 and TRBJ2-7; TRBD1 might be the D (5 bases). Germline V CDR1 and CDR2: LNHDA, SQIVND (reference sequence). Trimming left V 9 bases short and J 3 bases short, with 24 bases between. The length of the CDR3 is 16 residues. The CDR3 DNA sequence: TGTGCCAGCGGGCACAGAACAGGAGACCATAGCTACGAGCAGTACTTC. Translating gives CASGHRTGDHSYEQYF.